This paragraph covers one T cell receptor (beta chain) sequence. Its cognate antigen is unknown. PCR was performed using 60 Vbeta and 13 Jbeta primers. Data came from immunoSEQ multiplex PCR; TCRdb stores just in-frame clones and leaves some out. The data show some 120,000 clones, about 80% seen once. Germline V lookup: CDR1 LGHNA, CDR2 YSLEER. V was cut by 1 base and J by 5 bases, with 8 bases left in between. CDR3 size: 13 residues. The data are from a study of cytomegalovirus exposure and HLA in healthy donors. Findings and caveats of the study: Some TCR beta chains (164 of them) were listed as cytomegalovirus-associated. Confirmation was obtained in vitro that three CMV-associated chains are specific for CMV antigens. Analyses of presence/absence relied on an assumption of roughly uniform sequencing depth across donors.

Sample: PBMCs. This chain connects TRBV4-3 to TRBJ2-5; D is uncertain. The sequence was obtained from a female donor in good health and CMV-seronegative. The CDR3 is CASSQGSWETQYF. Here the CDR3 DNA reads TGCGCCAGCAGCCAAGGTAGTTGGGAGACCCAGTACTTC.